This entry describes one TCR beta chain. As processed by the authors: From reference gene primer amplification, estimates of nucleated cell counts were derived. TCRdb's table, derived via immunoSEQ multiplex PCR, lists solely in-frame clones and lacks some. From that table come the V and J calls and clone size; the DNA was used to work out D and trimming. This table has about 370,000 clones, 75% to 90% appearing once. Participants came from about two dozen US areas, aged roughly 18 to 89 years. Cohorts were based on clinical histories the participants reported. The recovered donors of Cohort 3 showed two negative PCRs, clearance, or symptom resolution. There are 14 residues in the CDR3. V gave up 6 bases and J gave up 7 bases, with 18 bases separating them. Germline V gene sequence: CDR1 GTSNPN, CDR2 SVGIG (reference sequence). These data come from a study of blood T cell repertoires in COVID-19.

Source material: PBMCs or T cells enriched from blood (not recorded which). This chain uses TRBV30 with TRBJ1-4, with a weak D call TRBD1 (5 bases). This TCR was recovered from a man between 18 and 35 years old who had recovered from COVID-19. The CDR3 DNA reads TGTGCCTGCGTCCCCCCAGGGAAGGTTGAAAAACTGTTTTTT. This gives the protein CACVPPGKVEKLFF.